The rows below give T cell receptor beta chains drawn from one sample of a study of PD-1 blockade in classical Hodgkin lymphoma. The protocol was immunoSEQ multiplex PCR, while the TCRdb copy is restricted to in-frame clones and leaves out a portion. The repertoire holds around 65,000 clones, nearly 90% seen once, with around 8.1% in the top ten. Sequenced here: peripheral blood mononuclear cells (PBMCs), sampled before the fourth cycle of nivolumab. These receptors came from a human donor with classical Hodgkin lymphoma. Each CDR3 is given with its conserved first and last residue. Fields, in order: clone size, J gene, V gene, D gene, CDR3 DNA, CDR3 protein. D genes are given only for firm matches. Not every row has a clone size; where given, it reads once, few, many or a size class.

abundance: NA; j_gene: TRBJ2-5; v_gene: TRBV5-1; d_gene: NA; CDR3nt: TGCGCCAGCAGCTTGGCCAGGGCTGGGGAGACCCAGTACTTC; CDR3aa: CASSLARAGETQYF
abundance: NA; j_gene: TRBJ1-3; v_gene: TRBV4-2; d_gene: NA; CDR3nt: TGTGCCAGCAGCCAAAACTCAGGGGCAGGTGCTGGAAACACCATATATTTT; CDR3aa: CASSQNSGAGAGNTIYF
abundance: NA; j_gene: TRBJ1-2; v_gene: TRBV29-1; d_gene: TRBD1; CDR3nt: TGCAGCGTTGAAGGAGAGAGGGGGCCATTCGGCTACACCTTC; CDR3aa: CSVEGERGPFGYTF
abundance: once; j_gene: TRBJ2-5; v_gene: TRBV4-2; d_gene: TRBD2; CDR3nt: TGTGCCAGCAGCCAAACTACTAGCGGAGGGACCCAGTACTTC; CDR3aa: CASSQTTSGGTQYF
abundance: NA; j_gene: TRBJ2-2; v_gene: TRBV10-1; d_gene: TRBD1; CDR3nt: TGCGCCAGCAGTGAGTTTTCCGGGACAGGGAACACCGGGGAGCTGTTTTTT; CDR3aa: CASSEFSGTGNTGELFF
abundance: NA; j_gene: TRBJ2-3; v_gene: TRBV4-2; d_gene: TRBD2; CDR3nt: TGTGCCAGCAGCCAACGGGGGGGGGACCTCGGACTGGGTACGCAGTATTTT; CDR3aa: CASSQRGGDLGLGTQYF
abundance: NA; j_gene: TRBJ1-4; v_gene: TRBV6-5; d_gene: NA; CDR3nt: TGTGCCACCCGGCTACAGTATAATGAAAAACTGTTTTTT; CDR3aa: CATRLQYNEKLFF
abundance: NA; j_gene: TRBJ2-7; v_gene: TRBV7-9; d_gene: NA; CDR3nt: TGTGCCAGCAGCCTAGAAGGGGGGAGCTCCTACGAGCAGTACTTC; CDR3aa: CASSLEGGSSYEQYF
abundance: NA; j_gene: TRBJ1-1; v_gene: TRBV7-2; d_gene: NA; CDR3nt: TGTGCCAGCAGCTTAGGGGTTGTGGCTGAAGCTTTCTTT; CDR3aa: CASSLGVVAEAFF
abundance: NA; j_gene: TRBJ1-1; v_gene: TRBV6-5; d_gene: NA; CDR3nt: TGTGCCAGCAAGAACGGGCAGAACACTGAAGCTTTCTTT; CDR3aa: CASKNGQNTEAFF
abundance: NA; j_gene: TRBJ2-1; v_gene: TRBV15; d_gene: TRBD2; CDR3nt: TGTGCCACCAGCAGAGCGGGGGGGCCCTACAATGAGCAGTTCTTC; CDR3aa: CATSRAGGPYNEQFF
abundance: NA; j_gene: TRBJ2-2; v_gene: TRBV28; d_gene: NA; CDR3nt: TGTGCCAGCAGTTTGGGGATAGGGGAGCTGTTTTTT; CDR3aa: CASSLGIGELFF
abundance: NA; j_gene: TRBJ2-5; v_gene: TRBV5-1; d_gene: TRBD1; CDR3nt: TGCGCCAGCAGCTCGACAGGGCGCCAAGAGACCCAGTACTTC; CDR3aa: CASSSTGRQETQYF
abundance: once; j_gene: TRBJ2-5; v_gene: TRBV18; d_gene: NA; CDR3nt: TGTGCCAGCTCACCTGGCAGCCCCCAAGAGACCCAGTACTTC; CDR3aa: CASSPGSPQETQYF
abundance: NA; j_gene: TRBJ1-6; v_gene: TRBV5-5; d_gene: NA; CDR3nt: TGTGCCAGCAGCTTGTTATCGGTGGCAGGTAGCTCCTATAATTCACCCCTCCACTTT; CDR3aa: CASSLLSVAGSSYNSPLHF
abundance: NA; j_gene: TRBJ1-2; v_gene: TRBV6-5; d_gene: TRBD1; CDR3nt: TGTGCCAGCAGTTACGTGGGGACAGGAGGCTACACCTTC; CDR3aa: CASSYVGTGGYTF